This is a list of T cell receptor beta chains from one sample in a study of blood T cells in healthy people across ages. TCRdb ran MiXCR on the 5' RACE reads and lists one entry per CDR3 protein. The sample lists roughly 700,000 distinct CDR3 sequences; roughly 25% were seen once. This same sample was also part of a study on T cells of mothers and their children.

The sample was blood. Receptors originate from a boy between 10 and 17 years old in good health. Each CDR3 is given with its conserved first and last residue. Fields, in order: J gene, clone size, V gene, D gene, CDR3 protein, CDR3 DNA. The D gene is left open where the match is weak. Some rows mark clone size as missing; the rest say once, few, many or name a class of expanded clone.

TRBJ1-2	.	TRBV10-3	.	CATEGGTPERGYGYTF	TGTGCCACCGAGGGTGGGACCCCGGAACGTGGCTATGGCTACACCTTC
TRBJ2-3	.	TRBV9	.	CASSLQWGSSTDTQYF	TGTGCCAGCAGCCTACAGTGGGGATCTAGCACAGATACGCAGTATTTT
TRBJ2-4	.	TRBV3-1	.	CASSPDSKNIQYF	TGTGCCAGCAGCCCGGACAGCAAAAACATTCAGTACTTC
TRBJ1-1	.	TRBV11-2	.	CASRIQNTEAFF	TGTGCCAGCAGGATACAGAACACTGAAGCTTTCTTT
TRBJ1-2	few	TRBV12-3/TRBV12-4	.	CASSPGIYGYTF	TGTGCCAGCAGTCCCGGCATCTATGGCTACACCTTC
TRBJ1-2	few	TRBV6-5	.	CASSSPGGVNYGYTF	TGTGCCAGCAGTTCCCCGGGGGGGGTTAACTATGGCTACACCTTC
TRBJ2-1	once	TRBV3-1	.	CASSPRNPNATYNEQFF	TGTGCCAGCAGCCCAAGAAATCCTAACGCAACCTACAATGAGCAGTTCTTC
TRBJ2-1	.	TRBV3-1	.	CASSLPGTRKGNEQFF	TGTGCCAGCAGCCTTCCGGGCACCCGAAAGGGCAATGAGCAGTTCTTC
TRBJ2-1	.	TRBV7-3	TRBD1	CASSIRPGQANEQFF	TGTGCCAGCAGCATACGACCGGGACAGGCCAATGAGCAGTTCTTC
TRBJ2-7	.	TRBV9	.	CASSVDSGLSYEQYF	TGTGCCAGCAGCGTAGACTCGGGCCTCTCCTACGAGCAGTACTTC
TRBJ2-7	few	TRBV4-3	TRBD1	CASSHEQGAYEQYF	TGCGCCAGCAGCCACGAACAGGGGGCCTACGAGCAGTACTTC
TRBJ2-5	.	TRBV7-9	.	CASSRRDPMTETQYF	TGTGCCAGCAGCCGAAGGGACCCCATGACGGAGACCCAGTACTTC
TRBJ2-1	.	TRBV4-1	TRBD2	CASSQRAGDLENEQFF	TGCGCCAGCAGCCAGAGAGCGGGAGATTTGGAAAATGAGCAGTTCTTC
TRBJ1-5	.	TRBV6-6	TRBD1	CASRRTGPQHF	TGTGCCAGCAGACGGACAGGGCCCCAGCATTTT
TRBJ2-3	.	TRBV5-1	TRBD2	CASSLGLAGAPRDTQYF	TGCGCCAGCAGCCTAGGACTAGCGGGGGCACCGAGAGATACGCAGTATTTT
TRBJ1-3	many	TRBV7-9	.	CASSLAGDGNTIYF	TGTGCCAGCAGCTTAGCAGGGGACGGAAACACCATATATTTT
TRBJ2-2	.	TRBV29-1	.	CSVAQRAGELFF	TGCAGCGTAGCCCAGAGGGCCGGGGAGCTGTTTTTT
TRBJ1-2	.	TRBV18	TRBD1	CASSPGQGARGYTF	TGTGCCAGCTCACCTGGACAGGGGGCGCGGGGCTACACCTTC
TRBJ2-1	few	TRBV7-9	TRBD2	CASSLAPRTSRNLNEQFF	TGTGCCAGCAGCTTAGCCCCAAGGACTAGCCGCAACCTGAATGAGCAGTTCTTC
TRBJ2-4	few	TRBV2	TRBD2	CASSGAGENIQYF	TGTGCCAGCAGTGGAGCGGGGGAAAACATTCAGTACTTC
TRBJ2-7	.	TRBV4-3	.	CASSQEIEGAYEQYF	TGCGCCAGCAGCCAAGAAATCGAGGGGGCCTACGAGCAGTACTTC
TRBJ1-1	few	TRBV28	.	CASSPYRTEAFF	TGTGCCAGCAGTCCATACAGGACTGAAGCTTTCTTT
TRBJ1-2	.	TRBV7-6	.	CASSLGTQDLNQGYTF	TGTGCCAGCAGCTTAGGAACTCAGGACCTTAATCAGGGCTACACCTTC
TRBJ2-2	.	TRBV29-1	.	CSVDLGNTGELFF	TGCAGCGTTGATTTGGGGAACACCGGGGAGCTGTTTTTT
TRBJ1-1	.	TRBV7-2	.	CASSFGAGLSTEAFF	TGTGCCAGCAGCTTTGGGGCCGGTTTAAGTACTGAAGCTTTCTTT
TRBJ2-3	few	TRBV4-1	.	CASSQPDTDTQYF	TGCGCCAGCAGCCAGCCTGACACAGATACGCAGTATTTT
TRBJ2-3	few	TRBV29-1	.	CSVTDGTGTQYF	TGCAGCGTCACTGACGGCACAGGTACGCAGTATTTT
TRBJ2-1	few	TRBV9	.	CASSVGDPAEQFF	TGTGCCAGCAGCGTAGGGGACCCCGCTGAGCAGTTCTTC
TRBJ2-1	.	TRBV6-5	TRBD2	CASSYDLGSGRVDEQFF	TGTGCCAGCAGTTACGACTTGGGTAGCGGGAGAGTCGATGAGCAGTTCTTC
TRBJ2-5	.	TRBV12-5	TRBD1	CASGLVRSGQGETQYF	TGTGCTAGTGGTTTGGTTCGTTCGGGACAGGGAGAGACCCAGTACTTC
TRBJ2-5	.	TRBV5-4	TRBD2	CASSLELAGAKETQYF	TGTGCCAGCAGCTTGGAACTAGCGGGGGCGAAAGAGACCCAGTACTTC
TRBJ1-4	.	TRBV12-3/TRBV12-4	.	CASSQGIATNEKLFF	TGTGCCAGCAGCCAAGGGATTGCAACTAATGAAAAACTGTTTTTT
TRBJ2-1	.	TRBV20-1	.	CSARDRGGVDEQFF	TGCAGTGCTAGAGATCGAGGGGGGGTCGATGAGCAGTTCTTC
TRBJ2-1	few	TRBV20-1	.	CSARAESSYNEQFF	TGCAGTGCTAGAGCGGAGAGCTCCTACAATGAGCAGTTCTTC
TRBJ2-3	.	TRBV29-1	TRBD2	CSVEGGRLSDTQYF	TGCAGCGTTGAAGGCGGGAGGCTATCAGATACGCAGTATTTT
TRBJ1-5	.	TRBV7-9	.	CASSLSYSNQPQHF	TGTGCCAGCAGCCTCAGCTATAGCAATCAGCCCCAGCATTTT
TRBJ2-1	.	TRBV11-3	TRBD2	CASSLGLLAGGENEQFF	TGTGCCAGCAGCTTAGGGTTACTAGCGGGAGGAGAAAATGAGCAGTTCTTC
TRBJ2-2	.	TRBV7-3	TRBD2	CASSLLAAGELFF	TGTGCCAGCAGCTTACTAGCGGCCGGGGAGCTGTTTTTT
TRBJ2-5	.	TRBV25-1	.	CASSRAGYEQYF	TGTGCCAGCTCCCGCGCGGGGTATGAGCAGTACTTC
TRBJ2-4	few	TRBV11-2	.	CASSTQGSLVYF	TGTGCCAGCAGCACACAGGGTTCCCTGGTGTACTTC
TRBJ2-2	few	TRBV27	.	CASSFGASDTGELFF	TGTGCCAGCAGTTTCGGGGCTAGTGACACCGGGGAGCTGTTTTTT
TRBJ2-3	.	TRBV6-1	TRBD2	CASSQPPGTSIGDTQYF	TGTGCCAGCAGTCAACCGCCCGGGACTAGCATTGGAGATACGCAGTATTTT
TRBJ2-1	few	TRBV11-2	.	CASSLAQDIRSSYNEQFF	TGTGCCAGCAGCTTAGCACAGGACATTAGGAGCTCCTACAATGAGCAGTTCTTC